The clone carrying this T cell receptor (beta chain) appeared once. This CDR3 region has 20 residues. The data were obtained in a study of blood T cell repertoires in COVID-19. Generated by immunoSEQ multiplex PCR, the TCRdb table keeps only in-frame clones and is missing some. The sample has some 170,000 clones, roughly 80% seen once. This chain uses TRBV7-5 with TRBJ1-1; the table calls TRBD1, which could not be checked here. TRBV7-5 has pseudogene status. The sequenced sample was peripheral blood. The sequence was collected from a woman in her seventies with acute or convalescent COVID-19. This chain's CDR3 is CARSWVPLFLGDRLDTEAFF. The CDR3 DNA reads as TGTGCCAGAAGCTGGGTCCCCTTATTCTTAGGGGATCGGTTGGACACTGAAGCTTTCTTT.